The 17 T cell receptor beta chains below all came from one sample that was sequenced in a study of blood T cells in healthy people across ages. Together with a sample-barcoded 5' primer, a J-beta primer mix was included in a second PCR lasting about 7 to 11 cycles. TCRdb passed the 5' RACE reads through MiXCR, listing each CDR3 protein once. This table holds about 1.8 million distinct CDR3 sequences, around half found once. Sequenced: blood. The receptor set was obtained from a woman aged 40-49 years in good health.

The chain carries TRBV20-1 and TRBJ1-4, with D unclear. CDR1 DFQATT and CDR2 SNEGSKA come from the germline V gene (reference sequence). This CDR3 is built from 13 residues. CDR3 nucleotide sequence: TGCAGGCAAGATGGGGCAACTAATGAAAAACTGTTTTTT. The encoded protein is CRQDGATNEKLFF.

The rearrangement joins TRBV7-2 to TRBJ2-6; no reliable D call. CDR1 and CDR2 (germline): SGHTA, FQGNSA. CDR3 length: 16 residues. The V end lost 3 bases, the J end lost 0 bases, and 9 bases lay between the germline ends. CDR3 sequence: CASSFAGSSGANVLTF. The CDR3 nucleotides are TGTGCCAGCAGCTTCGCAGGTAGCTCTGGGGCCAACGTCCTGACTTTC.

As DNA, the CDR3 is TGTGCCAGCAGTGAGAACGAGCAGTACTTC. It translates to CASSENEQYF. The genes are TRBV2 and TRBJ2-4; D gene unclear. The end of the DNA fits TRBJ2-7 better, so the J call may be wrong. CDR3 size: 10 residues. Germline CDR1 reads SNHLY; CDR2 reads FYNNEI.

The gene calls are TRBV3-1 and TRBJ2-5; D unresolved. The V gene lost 3 bases and the J gene lost 0 bases, with 5 bases spanning the gap. This CDR3 spans 13 amino acids. The germline V gene encodes CDR1 LGHDT and CDR2 YNNKEL (reference sequence). The CDR3 reads CASSHKYQETQYF. CDR3 in DNA: TGTGCCAGCAGCCACAAGTACCAAGAGACCCAGTACTTC.

CDR3 in amino acids: CASSPGWGDVGETQYF. In DNA, the CDR3 is TGTGCCAGCAGCCCCGGCTGGGGGGACGTAGGAGAGACCCAGTACTTC. V gene TRBV27 combines with J gene TRBJ2-5, with D perhaps matching TRBD2 (6 bases). The CDR3 contains 16 residues. Trimming took 6 bases from V and 4 from J, leaving 21 bases between them. Per the germline V gene, CDR1 is MNHEY and CDR2 is SMNVEV (reference sequence).

This chain uses TRBV14 with TRBJ1-4, with 9 bases lining up with TRBD1. The CDR3 runs to 15 residues. Germline V gene data show CDR1 as SGHDN and CDR2 as FVKESK. The ends lost 4 bases at V and 4 bases at J; junction bases unmatched: 4. Written as DNA, the CDR3 is TGTGCCAGCAGCCCCCGGGACAGGGTTAATGAAAAACTGTTTTTT. It specifies CASSPRDRVNEKLFF.

V and J are TRBV7-2 and TRBJ2-1; D is unresolved. V gave up 1 base and J gave up 7 bases, with 11 bases separating them. The germline V gene encodes CDR1 SGHTA and CDR2 FQGNSA. The CDR3 runs 14 residues. The CDR3 reads CASSLDEGHNEQFF. The CDR3, as DNA: TGTGCCAGCAGCTTAGATGAAGGCCATAATGAGCAGTTCTTC.

This chain joins TRBV5-1 and TRBJ2-2; 8 bases map to TRBD2. In germline, CDR1 is SGHRS, CDR2 YFSETQ. This CDR3 spans 14 amino acids. J gave up 6 bases and V 5 bases, and 6 bases lay outside the gene matches. The CDR3 protein is CASRVSGAAGELFF. In DNA, the CDR3 is TGCGCCAGCAGAGTTAGCGGGGCTGCCGGGGAGCTGTTTTTT.

V usage is TRBV24-1 and J usage is TRBJ2-1; tentatively, D is TRBD1 or TRBD2 (5 bases each). Germline lookup yields CDR1 KGHDR and CDR2 SFDVKD. The V gene lost 2 bases and the J gene lost 8 bases, with 18 bases spanning the gap. The CDR3 loop spans 16 amino acids. CDR3 protein: CATSDSNRGRKDEQFF. The CDR3 DNA follows: TGTGCCACCAGTGATTCGAACCGGGGACGAAAAGATGAGCAGTTCTTC.

This chain connects TRBV29-1 to TRBJ2-2; 8 bases fit TRBD1. The V segment lost 3 bases and the J segment 7 bases; nucleotides outside the gene matches: 4. Per the germline V gene, CDR1 is SQVTM and CDR2 is ANQGSEA. This CDR3 is built from 13 residues. The DNA for the CDR3 is TGCAGCGTTGATGCAGGGGGCATCGGGGAGCTGTTTTTT. Translation gives CSVDAGGIGELFF.

This sequence joins TRBV3-1 and TRBJ2-1; 7 bases agree with TRBD2. The CDR3 has 16 residues. Trimming cost V 4 bases and J 2 bases; bases outside gene matches: 8. Germline CDR1 and CDR2: LGHDT and YNNKEL (reference sequence). CDR3 loop: CASSPLGSGAYNEQFF. CDR3 nucleotide sequence: TGTGCCAGCAGCCCATTGGGGAGCGGGGCCTACAATGAGCAGTTCTTC.

This clonotype was seen more than once but under ten times. This rearrangement joins TRBV5-1 to TRBJ2-5, with 9 positions matching TRBD2. CDR1 and CDR2 from the germline V gene are SGHRS and YFSETQ. The J segment lost 4 bases and the V segment lost 2 bases, leaving 6 bases of the junction unmatched. The CDR3 loop spans 15 amino acids. CDR3 loop: CASSLAGGLPETQYF. CDR3 DNA: TGCGCCAGCAGCTTAGCGGGGGGCCTTCCAGAGACCCAGTACTTC.

This clonotype was counted a single time. The rearrangement joins TRBV7-2 to TRBJ1-2; D gene ambiguous. The germline V gene has CDR1 SGHTA and CDR2 FQGNSA. The CDR3 runs to 16 residues. Trimming removed 2 bases from V and 8 bases from J, with 21 bases in between. The CDR3 DNA reads TGTGCCAGCAGCTTAACTCGACCGTCGGTCTTCTCGGGCTACACCTTC. As protein: CASSLTRPSVFSGYTF.

This clonotype was found a few times. The chain combines TRBV4-2 with TRBJ2-3; TRBD2 matches at 12 bases. Germline trimming cut 5 bases from V and 4 bases from J; bases unmatched to any gene: 7. Germline V gives CDR1 LGHNA, CDR2 YNFKEQ. The CDR3 is 16 amino acids. The CDR3 DNA reads as TGTGCCAGCAGCTCTAGCGGGGGGGCCTTCGCAGATACGCAGTATTTT. This translates into CASSSSGGAFADTQYF.

This chain uses TRBV6-6 with TRBJ1-2; 7 positions agree with TRBD1. The CDR3 loop spans 16 amino acids. Germline V gene data show CDR1 as MNHNY and CDR2 as SVGAGI (reference sequence). V lost 6 bases, J lost 0 bases, and 10 bases stayed unmatched. The CDR3, as DNA: TGTGCCAGCAGAATTGACGGGACAGCCGCTAACTATGGCTACACCTTC. It specifies CASRIDGTAANYGYTF.

The rearrangement links TRBV2 to TRBJ2-5; D perhaps matches TRBD1 (5 bases). Germline V lookup: CDR1 SNHLY, CDR2 FYNNEI. The V gene lost 7 bases and the J gene lost 3 bases, with 12 bases spanning the gap. CDR3 size: 13 residues. The CDR3 loop is CASTLVTEETQYF. CDR3 DNA sequence: TGTGCCAGCACCCTCGTGACAGAAGAGACCCAGTACTTC.

In its sample, this clonotype was seen a few times. This chain uses TRBV20-1 with TRBJ2-1, with 11 bases lining up with TRBD2. This CDR3 contains 16 residues. Germline trimming cut 5 bases from V and 0 bases from J; bases unmatched to any gene: 6. Per the germline V gene, CDR1 is DFQATT and CDR2 is SNEGSKA (reference sequence). CDR3 DNA sequence: TGCAGTGCTCGGCTAGCGGGGGGTCGCTCCTACAATGAGCAGTTCTTC. This codes for CSARLAGGRSYNEQFF.